A selection of T cell receptor beta chains follows, all from one sample in a study of T cell responses to AZD1222 COVID-19 vaccine. Clones were sequenced by immunoSEQ multiplex PCR, and TCRdb holds only the in-frame ones, with some missing. The sample carries some 180,000 clones, roughly 93% recorded once. The sequencing used peripheral blood, collected 28 days after the second dose of the MenACWY control vaccine. Receptor source: an adult who received the MenACWY meningococcal vaccine as a control. CDR3s include the opening cysteine and the closing phenylalanine or tryptophan. A D gene is named only where the DNA matches it firmly. Size is stated for part of the rows, as once, few or many counts, or as a class when the clone is expanded.

>NA|TRBV18|NA|TRBJ2-5
CASSQAGDPGETQYF
TGTGCCAGCTCACAGGCCGGAGATCCCGGCGAGACCCAGTACTTC
>NA|TRBV7-2|TRBD1|TRBJ2-5
CASSQGQGKETQYF
TGTGCCAGCAGCCAGGGACAGGGTAAAGAGACCCAGTACTTC
>NA|TRBV7-7|NA|TRBJ2-5
CASSEDPLVQQETQYF
TGTGCTAGCAGCGAAGATCCCCTGGTGCAGCAAGAGACCCAGTACTTC
>NA|TRBV14|NA|TRBJ2-1
CASSQSLVRDEQFF
TGTGCCAGCAGCCAGTCTCTGGTGAGAGATGAGCAGTTCTTC
>NA|TRBV11-2|NA|TRBJ1-2
CASSTRRAGFYGYTF
TGTGCCAGCAGCACGCGCAGGGCAGGCTTCTATGGCTACACCTTC
>NA|TRBV19|TRBD1|TRBJ2-1
CVTSARQGGGEQFF
TGTGTCACGTCTGCCCGACAGGGGGGCGGTGAGCAGTTCTTC
>NA|TRBV20-1|NA|TRBJ1-2
CSATSGEGYTF
TGCAGTGCTACCTCGGGGGAGGGCTACACCTTC
>NA|TRBV12-3/TRBV12-4|NA|TRBJ1-3
CASAGLGNTIYF
TGTGCCAGCGCAGGCCTAGGAAACACCATATATTTT
>NA|TRBV21-1|NA|TRBJ1-2
CASSKRAGSYGYTF
TGTGCCAGCAGCAAGAGAGCAGGGTCCTATGGCTACACCTTC
>NA|TRBV6-6|TRBD1|TRBJ1-2
CASRGTGLEYGYTF
TGTGCCAGCAGGGGGACAGGGTTAGAGTATGGCTACACCTTC
>once|TRBV5-1|TRBD1|TRBJ1-2
CASSPGQGRYGYTF
TGCGCCAGCAGCCCGGGACAGGGCCGTTATGGCTACACCTTC
>once|TRBV7-9|TRBD2|TRBJ2-1
CASSLMTSGGHNEQFF
TGTGCCAGCAGCTTAATGACTAGCGGGGGCCACAATGAGCAGTTCTTC
>NA|TRBV3-1/TRBV3-2|NA|TRBJ1-3
CASSRGLSGNTIYF
TGTGCCAGCAGCCGGGGGTTGTCTGGAAACACCATATATTTT
>once|TRBV10-3|NA|TRBJ2-3
CAISPRQTDTQYF
TGTGCCATCAGCCCGCGACAGACAGATACGCAGTATTTT
>NA|TRBV28|NA|TRBJ1-5
CASRPTQGGRSNQPQHF
TGTGCCAGCAGGCCGACACAGGGCGGGAGGAGCAATCAGCCCCAGCATTTT
>NA|TRBV2|TRBD1|TRBJ2-7
CASRQRTGGSYEQYF
TGTGCCAGCAGACAGCGGACAGGGGGCTCCTACGAGCAGTACTTC
>NA|TRBV24-1|NA|TRBJ2-3
CATSAQGDTQYF
TGTGCCACCAGTGCCCAGGGGGATACGCAGTATTTT
>NA|TRBV7-9|NA|TRBJ2-7
CASSLQGTYEQYF
TGTGCCAGCAGCTTACAGGGGACCTACGAGCAGTACTTC
>NA|TRBV28|NA|TRBJ1-1
CASSVQSFAEAFF
TGTGCCAGCAGTGTACAGAGTTTCGCTGAAGCTTTCTTT
>NA|TRBV27|TRBD1|TRBJ1-6
CASSLRTGFGVSPLHF
TGTGCCAGCAGTTTAAGGACAGGGTTTGGAGTTTCACCCCTCCACTTT
>NA|TRBV10-3|NA|TRBJ1-3
CAISEFSSGNTIYF
TGTGCCATCAGTGAATTTAGCTCTGGAAACACCATATATTTT
>NA|TRBV7-9|NA|TRBJ2-3
CASSRHEADTQYF
TGTGCCAGCAGCCGACACGAAGCAGATACGCAGTATTTT
>NA|TRBV28|NA|TRBJ1-3
CASSLIRRASGNTIYF
TGTGCCAGCAGTTTAATCAGGAGGGCCTCTGGAAACACCATATATTTT